The rows below give T cell receptor beta chains drawn from one sample of a study of blood T cell repertoires in COVID-19. TCRdb keeps only in-frame clones here, not all; method: immunoSEQ multiplex PCR. The table records some 99,000 clones, around 80% of them present only once. Sequenced: peripheral blood. The receptors come from a human donor in a cohort sampled during active or convalescent COVID-19. Each CDR3 is given with its conserved first and last residue. Each record gives: clone size, D gene, V gene, J gene, CDR3 DNA, CDR3 protein. D genes are given only for firm matches. Size values are once, few and many counts, or a class for expanded clones, and some rows have none.

clone size: NA; D gene: TRBD1; V gene: TRBV3-1/TRBV3-2; J gene: TRBJ1-2; CDR3 DNA: TGTGCCAGCAGCCAAGAAAGAAGGGACAGGGAGTTTTTTGGCTACACCTTC; CDR3 protein: CASSQERRDREFFGYTF
clone size: NA; D gene: NA; V gene: TRBV14; J gene: TRBJ2-3; CDR3 DNA: TGTGCCAGCAGCCAATACAGGGTTACAGATACGCAGTATTTT; CDR3 protein: CASSQYRVTDTQYF
clone size: NA; D gene: TRBD1; V gene: TRBV11-2; J gene: TRBJ2-7; CDR3 DNA: TGTGCCAGCAGCTTCGGGACAGGGGCGCTCGAGCAGTACTTC; CDR3 protein: CASSFGTGALEQYF
clone size: NA; D gene: NA; V gene: TRBV3-1/TRBV3-2; J gene: TRBJ2-7; CDR3 DNA: TGTGCCAGCAGTCCCTACTACGGAAGAACTGGTGGCGAGCAGTACTTC; CDR3 protein: CASSPYYGRTGGEQYF
clone size: NA; D gene: TRBD1; V gene: TRBV9; J gene: TRBJ1-2; CDR3 DNA: TGTGCCAGCAGCCCCCGTAGTGGGACAGGGGGCGGTGGAGGCTACACCTTC; CDR3 protein: CASSPRSGTGGGGGYTF
clone size: NA; D gene: TRBD1; V gene: TRBV5-1; J gene: TRBJ1-6; CDR3 DNA: TGCGCCAGCAGCTTGGGATCGGGGACAGGGGAGTCACCCCTCCACTTT; CDR3 protein: CASSLGSGTGESPLHF
clone size: NA; D gene: NA; V gene: TRBV7-5; J gene: TRBJ1-6; CDR3 DNA: TGTGCCAGAAGCTTACCTTTGAGTTATAATTCACCCCTCCACTTT; CDR3 protein: CARSLPLSYNSPLHF
clone size: NA; D gene: TRBD1; V gene: TRBV11-2; J gene: TRBJ1-1; CDR3 DNA: TGTGCCAGCAGCCCTCAGTTAACAGGGGACACTGAAGCTTTCTTT; CDR3 protein: CASSPQLTGDTEAFF
clone size: NA; D gene: NA; V gene: TRBV19; J gene: TRBJ2-5; CDR3 DNA: TGTGCCAGTAGTAGCGGACATGACGTGGAGACCCAGTACTTC; CDR3 protein: CASSSGHDVETQYF
clone size: NA; D gene: NA; V gene: TRBV4-1; J gene: TRBJ2-7; CDR3 DNA: TGCGCCAGCAGCCAAGACAGGGGAAGAGGCTACGAGCAGTACTTC; CDR3 protein: CASSQDRGRGYEQYF
clone size: NA; D gene: TRBD1; V gene: TRBV2; J gene: TRBJ1-2; CDR3 DNA: TGTGCCAGCAGTTCACAGGGGGTTGACTATGGCTACACCTTC; CDR3 protein: CASSSQGVDYGYTF
clone size: NA; D gene: NA; V gene: TRBV9; J gene: TRBJ1-1; CDR3 DNA: TGTGCCAGCAGCGTAGGGTCAGGGGCGGGTTACACTGAAGCTTTCTTT; CDR3 protein: CASSVGSGAGYTEAFF
clone size: NA; D gene: TRBD1; V gene: TRBV20-1; J gene: TRBJ1-2; CDR3 DNA: TGCAGTGCGGCAGGGGGCTATGGCTACACCTTC; CDR3 protein: CSAAGGYGYTF
clone size: NA; D gene: NA; V gene: TRBV19; J gene: TRBJ2-7; CDR3 DNA: TGTGCCAGTAGTATAGAGGGAGGCCGTCACTACGAGCAGTACTTC; CDR3 protein: CASSIEGGRHYEQYF
clone size: NA; D gene: NA; V gene: TRBV9; J gene: TRBJ1-6; CDR3 DNA: TGTGCCAGCAGCGGATCCAATTACAGGTCGAACTATAATTCACCCCTCCACTTT; CDR3 protein: CASSGSNYRSNYNSPLHF
clone size: few; D gene: TRBD1; V gene: TRBV10-3; J gene: TRBJ2-1; CDR3 DNA: TGTGCCATCAGTGACTCGGGACAGGCCCCTGGTGAGCAGTTCTTC; CDR3 protein: CAISDSGQAPGEQFF